One and the same sample provided the 8 T cell receptor beta chains below, sequenced in a study of shared clonotypes between healthy human individuals. Terminally differentiated effector memory CD45RA+ cells were excluded from the naive CD8 cells, which were CD45RO-negative and positively selected for CCR7. Libraries were prepared by immunoSEQ multiplex PCR; TCRdb keeps only in-frame clonotypes and omits some of them. The table shows nearly 2 million clones, with around 96% occurring only once. The sample taken for sequencing was naive CD8+ T cells sorted from blood. Receptor source: a young man in good health.

The gene calls are TRBV4-1 and TRBJ2-1, with 11 bases aligning to TRBD2. J was trimmed by 4 bases and V by 1 base; bases with no gene match: 6. The CDR3 runs 17 residues. Germline CDR1 is MGHRA and CDR2 is YSYEKL. The CDR3 reads CASSQGLAGGIYNEQFF. The CDR3 region has the DNA TGCGCCAGCAGCCAAGGGCTAGCGGGAGGCATATACAATGAGCAGTTCTTC.

Comment on this clone: Different DNA sequences within this sample yield the same CDR3. The V gene is TRBV10-2, the J gene TRBJ2-3; D unresolved. Trimming pared 2 bases from V and 0 bases from J, leaving 6 bases between. CDR3 length: 14 amino acids. Germline V gene lookup returns CDR1 WSHSY and CDR2 SAAADI. The CDR3 coding sequence is TGCGCCAGCAGTGAGGAGCGCAGCACAGATACGCAGTATTTT. This sequence encodes CASSEERSTDTQYF.

This chain links TRBV28 with TRBJ2-2, with 8 bases identical to TRBD1. The CDR3 sequence is 20 residues long. J was trimmed by 6 bases and V by 3 bases; bases with no gene match: 21. Germline V gene sequence: CDR1 MDHEN, CDR2 SYDVKM. The CDR3 sequence: CASSLRWGSQGALSSGELFF. The DNA for the CDR3 is TGTGCCAGCAGTTTGAGGTGGGGATCGCAGGGGGCGTTGTCCTCCGGGGAGCTGTTTTTT.

This clone was observed once. Other DNA sequences in this specimen translate into the identical CDR3. V is TRBV30 and J is TRBJ2-7, with no clear D. Trimming took off 1 base at V and 3 bases at J, with 7 bases between the two ends. From germline, CDR1 is GTSNPN and CDR2 SVGIG (reference sequence). The CDR3 spans 12 residues. CDR3 loop: CAWSEVNYEQYF. The CDR3, as DNA: TGTGCCTGGAGTGAGGTCAACTACGAGCAGTACTTC.

Worth noting for this clone: This CDR3 is also generated by other DNA sequences in the sample. The gene calls are TRBV27 and TRBJ2-7; either TRBD1 or TRBD2 may supply D (6 bases each). V shed 5 bases and J shed 1 base, with 18 bases lying between them. CDR3 length equals 16 residues. CDR1 is MNHEY, CDR2 SMNVEV, per germline (reference sequence). Here the CDR3 reads CASSPSLGGRSYEQYF. The DNA of the CDR3 is TGTGCCAGCAGTCCAAGTCTTGGGGGGCGATCCTACGAGCAGTACTTC.

The chain joins TRBV7-9 to TRBJ1-2; D is unclear. The ends were cut back, 4 bases at V and 3 bases at J, with 15 bases in the middle. This CDR3 is built from 15 residues. The germline gives CDR1 SEHNR, CDR2 FQNEAQ (reference sequence). The CDR3 region is CASSYKLREHYGYTF. The CDR3 DNA follows: TGTGCCAGCAGCTATAAACTGAGGGAGCACTATGGCTACACCTTC.

The chain uses TRBV7-8 and TRBJ2-3; maybe TRBD2 (6 bases). The germline V and J ends were trimmed by 5 bases and 6 bases, with 12 bases remaining between them. The germline V gene encodes CDR1 SGHVS and CDR2 FQNEAQ. The CDR3 is 13 amino acids. The CDR3 here is CASSQGLRDTQYF. The CDR3 DNA follows: TGTGCCAGCAGCCAGGGACTTCGCGATACGCAGTATTTT. Together with reference TRBV7-8 and TRBJ2-3, the CDR3 gives the full variable domain: GAGVSQSPRYKVAKRGQDVALRCDPISGHVSLFWYQQALGQGPEFLTYFQNEAQLDKSGLPSDRFFAERPEGSVSTLKIQRTQQEDSAVYLCASSQGLRDTQYFGPGTRLTVL.

The chain has TRBV6-5 and TRBJ2-2; D unclear. The CDR3 has 14 amino acids. V was trimmed by 2 bases and J by 3 bases, leaving 7 bases between them. CDR1 and CDR2 from the germline V gene are MNHEY and SVGAGI. The CDR3, as DNA: TGTGCCAGCAGTTACGTGAGTGACACCGGGGAGCTGTTTTTT. Amino acids: CASSYVSDTGELFF.